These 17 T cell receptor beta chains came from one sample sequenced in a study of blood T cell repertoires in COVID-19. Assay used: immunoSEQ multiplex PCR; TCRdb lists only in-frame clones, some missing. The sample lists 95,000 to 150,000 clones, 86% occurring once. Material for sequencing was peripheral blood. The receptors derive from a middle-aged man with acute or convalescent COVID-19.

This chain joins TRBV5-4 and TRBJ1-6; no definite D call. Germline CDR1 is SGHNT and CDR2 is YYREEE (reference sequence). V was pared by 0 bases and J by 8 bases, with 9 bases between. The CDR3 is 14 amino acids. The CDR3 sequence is CASSLAGVDSPLHF. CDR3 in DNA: TGTGCCAGCAGCTTGGCCGGAGTGGATTCACCCCTCCACTTT.

CDR3 amino acids: CASSLGGGNQPQHF. As DNA, the CDR3 is TGTGCCAGCAGCCTCGGTGGGGGGAATCAGCCCCAGCATTTT. The gene calls are TRBV6-5 and TRBJ1-5; maybe TRBD1 (5 bases). The germline gives CDR1 MNHEY, CDR2 SVGAGI. Trimming left V 6 bases short and J 4 bases short, with 13 bases between. This CDR3 comprises 14 residues.

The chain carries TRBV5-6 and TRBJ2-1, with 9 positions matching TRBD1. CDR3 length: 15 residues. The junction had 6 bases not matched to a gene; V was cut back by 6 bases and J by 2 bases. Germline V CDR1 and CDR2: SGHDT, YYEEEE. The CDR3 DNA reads TGTGCCAGCACCTTCACAGGGGGCGCCTACAATGAGCAGTTCTTC. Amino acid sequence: CASTFTGGAYNEQFF.

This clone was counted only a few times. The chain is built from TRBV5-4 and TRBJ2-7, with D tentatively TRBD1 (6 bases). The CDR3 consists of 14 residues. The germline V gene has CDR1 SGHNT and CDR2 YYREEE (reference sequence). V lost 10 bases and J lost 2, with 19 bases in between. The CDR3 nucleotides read TGTGCCTCAACCCGCCAAGGGGACACCTACGAGCAGTACTTC. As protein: CASTRQGDTYEQYF.

This CDR3 reads CASSEIRGRTGNTIYF. The CDR3 DNA sequence: TGTGCCAGCAGTGAAATCAGGGGCCGTACGGGAAACACCATATATTTT. This chain uses TRBV2 with TRBJ1-3, with TRBD1 as a possible D gene (6 bases). The CDR3 runs to 16 residues. V lost 2 bases and J 4 bases, leaving 15 bases between the germline ends. The germline V gene encodes CDR1 SNHLY and CDR2 FYNNEI. The full variable domain, with the rest looked up from reference TRBV2 and TRBJ1-3, is EPEVTQTPSHQVTQMGQEVILRCVPISNHLYFYWYRQILGQKVEFLVSFYNNEISEKSEIFDDQFSVERPDGSNFTLKIRSTKLEDSAMYFCASSEIRGRTGNTIYFGEGSWLTVV.

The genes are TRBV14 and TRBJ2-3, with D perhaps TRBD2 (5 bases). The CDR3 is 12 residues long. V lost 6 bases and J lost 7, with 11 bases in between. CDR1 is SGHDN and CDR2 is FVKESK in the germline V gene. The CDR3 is CASSPRGNTQYF. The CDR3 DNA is TGTGCCAGCAGTCCCCGGGGTAATACGCAGTATTTT.

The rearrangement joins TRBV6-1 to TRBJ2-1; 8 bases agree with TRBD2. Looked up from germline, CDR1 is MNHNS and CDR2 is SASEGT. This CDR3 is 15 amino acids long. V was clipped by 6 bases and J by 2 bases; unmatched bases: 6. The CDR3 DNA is TGTGCCAGCAGGGCCGCTAGCGGGCCCTACAATGAGCAGTTCTTC. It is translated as CASRAASGPYNEQFF.

CDR3 nucleotides: TGTGCCAGCAGTGCAGGGTATAACTATGGCTACACCTTC. It codes for CASSAGYNYGYTF. The V and J genes are TRBV2 and TRBJ1-2, with D tentatively TRBD1 (5 bases). The CDR3 spans 13 residues. Germline lookup yields CDR1 SNHLY and CDR2 FYNNEI. V lost 4 bases to trimming and J lost 1 base, with 7 bases between them. The complete variable domain, with remaining parts taken from reference TRBV2 and TRBJ1-2, reads EPEVTQTPSHQVTQMGQEVILRCVPISNHLYFYWYRQILGQKVEFLVSFYNNEISEKSEIFDDQFSVERPDGSNFTLKIRSTKLEDSAMYFCASSAGYNYGYTFGSGTRLTVV.

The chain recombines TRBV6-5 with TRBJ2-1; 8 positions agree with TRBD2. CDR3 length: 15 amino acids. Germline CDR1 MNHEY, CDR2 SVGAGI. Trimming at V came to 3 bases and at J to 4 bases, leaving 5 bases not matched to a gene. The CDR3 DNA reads TGTGCCAGCAGTTATCTTGCGGGAGGTTACAATGAGCAGTTCTTC. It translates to CASSYLAGGYNEQFF.

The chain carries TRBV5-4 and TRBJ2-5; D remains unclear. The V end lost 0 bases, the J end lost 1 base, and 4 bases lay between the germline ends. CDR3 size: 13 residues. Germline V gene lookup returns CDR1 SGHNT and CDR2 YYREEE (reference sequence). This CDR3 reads CASSLGAQETQYF. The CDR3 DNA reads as TGTGCCAGCAGCTTGGGGGCCCAAGAGACCCAGTACTTC.

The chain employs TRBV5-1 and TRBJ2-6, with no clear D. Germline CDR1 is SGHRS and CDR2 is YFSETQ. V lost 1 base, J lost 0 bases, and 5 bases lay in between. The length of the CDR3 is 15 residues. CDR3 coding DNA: TGCGCCAGCAGCTTGCTCAGCTCTGGGGCCAACGTCCTGACTTTC. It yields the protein CASSLLSSGANVLTF.

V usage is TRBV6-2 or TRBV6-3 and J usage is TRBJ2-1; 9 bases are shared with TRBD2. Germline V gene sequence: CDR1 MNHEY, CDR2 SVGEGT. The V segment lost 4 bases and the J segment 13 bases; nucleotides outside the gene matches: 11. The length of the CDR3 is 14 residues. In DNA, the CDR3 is TGTGCCAGCAGTTCACGAGCGGCGGGGGGGCTTCAGTTCTTC. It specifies CASSSRAAGGLQFF.

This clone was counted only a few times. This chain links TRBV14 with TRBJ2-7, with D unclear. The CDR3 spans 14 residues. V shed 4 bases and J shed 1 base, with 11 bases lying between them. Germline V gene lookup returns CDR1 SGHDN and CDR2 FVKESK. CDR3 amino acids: CASSLRFPSYEQYF. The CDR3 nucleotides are TGTGCCAGCAGCCTGCGTTTTCCGTCCTACGAGCAGTACTTC. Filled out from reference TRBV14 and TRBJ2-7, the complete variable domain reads EAGVTQFPSHSVIEKGQTVTLRCDPISGHDNLYWYRRVMGKEIKFLLHFVKESKQDESGMPNNRFLAERTGGTYSTLKVQPAELEDSGVYFCASSLRFPSYEQYFGPGTRLTVT.

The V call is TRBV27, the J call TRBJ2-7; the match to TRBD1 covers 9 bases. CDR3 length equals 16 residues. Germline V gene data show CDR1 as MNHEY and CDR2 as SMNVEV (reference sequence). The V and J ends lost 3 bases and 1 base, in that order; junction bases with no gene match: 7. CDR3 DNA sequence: TGTGCCAGCAGTTTTAGCATGGGACAGGGTTCCTACGAGCAGTACTTC. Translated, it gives CASSFSMGQGSYEQYF.

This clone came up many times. The CDR3 here is CASSSTGTGYNEQFF. As DNA, the CDR3 is TGTGCCAGCAGTAGTACCGGGACAGGCTACAATGAGCAGTTCTTC. The V gene is TRBV6-2 or TRBV6-3, the J gene TRBJ2-1; 8 bases are shared with TRBD1. The length of the CDR3 is 15 residues. Trimming took 5 bases from V and 3 from J; bases not matched to a gene: 6. Germline CDR1 reads MNHEY; CDR2 reads SVGEGT.

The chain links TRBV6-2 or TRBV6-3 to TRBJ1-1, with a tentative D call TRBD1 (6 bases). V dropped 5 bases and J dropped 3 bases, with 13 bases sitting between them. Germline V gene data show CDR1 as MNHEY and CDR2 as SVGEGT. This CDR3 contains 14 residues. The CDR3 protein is CASSNSGAHTEAFF. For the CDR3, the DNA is TGTGCCAGCAGTAATTCAGGGGCCCACACTGAAGCTTTCTTT.

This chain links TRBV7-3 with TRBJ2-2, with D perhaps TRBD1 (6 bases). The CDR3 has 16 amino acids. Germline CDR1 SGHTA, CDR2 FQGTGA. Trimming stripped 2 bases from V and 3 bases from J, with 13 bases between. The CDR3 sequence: CASSLGTRRDTGELFF. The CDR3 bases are TGTGCCAGCAGCTTAGGGACAAGGCGGGACACCGGGGAGCTGTTTTTT.